This TCR beta chain was recovered during a study of control samples from healthy donors and cancer patients. Method: immunoSEQ multiplex PCR; TCRdb's copy keeps in-frame clones and lacks some. This table holds 55,000 to 65,000 clones, around 87% found once. Trimming removed 2 bases from V and 4 bases from J, with 9 bases in between. The CDR3 covers 14 residues. CDR1 is MNHEY, CDR2 SVGAGI, per germline. The sequenced material came from PBMCs. The sequence came from a woman aged 60-70 years with lung cancer. V usage is TRBV6-5 and J usage is TRBJ1-5; D gene unclear. CDR3 sequence (DNA): TGTGCCAGCAGTTACGACCGGAAAAATCAGCCCCAGCATTTT. It yields the protein CASSYDRKNQPQHF.